Only a few counts were recorded for the clone carrying this TCR beta chain. The record originates from a study of blood T cell repertoires in COVID-19. TCRdb's table, derived via immunoSEQ multiplex PCR, lists solely in-frame clones and lacks some. The sample lists roughly 200,000 clones; about 88% were seen once. Germline-derived CDR1 and CDR2 are SNHLY and FYNNEI. This CDR3 comprises 13 residues. V was cut by 8 bases and J by 2 bases, with 10 bases left in between. The sequencing sample was made of PBMCs or T cells enriched from blood (not recorded which). This clonotype originated in a middle-aged woman with acute COVID-19. This chain links TRBV2 with TRBJ1-3, with D perhaps TRBD1 (6 bases). The CDR3 spells CASGEGAGNTIYF. CDR3 DNA sequence: TGTGCCAGCGGCGAGGGGGCTGGAAACACCATATATTTT.